This T cell receptor beta chain was identified during a study of patients and donors after allogeneic stem cell transplantation. Trimming took 2 bases from V and 4 from J; bases not matched to a gene: 7. CDR3 length equals 16 residues. In germline, CDR1 is SGDLS, CDR2 YYNGEE. TCRdb used MiXCR to reprocess the RT-PCR reads, holding one entry per CDR3 protein. This table holds 400,000 to 450,000 distinct CDR3 sequences, around 15% found once. The chain carries TRBV9 and TRBJ1-3; TRBD1 aligns across 9 bases. The TCR comes from a human donor who was either an allogeneic HSCT recipient or a stem cell or donor lymphocyte infusion donor (not recorded which). It is not recorded whose cells these are; they may come from a transplant donor. Sequenced: blood, either unsorted or a sorted T cell fraction (not recorded which). For the CDR3, the DNA is TGTGCCAGCAGCGTCGTGGGACAGGGTTCAGGAAACACCATATATTTT. Its protein product is CASSVVGQGSGNTIYF.